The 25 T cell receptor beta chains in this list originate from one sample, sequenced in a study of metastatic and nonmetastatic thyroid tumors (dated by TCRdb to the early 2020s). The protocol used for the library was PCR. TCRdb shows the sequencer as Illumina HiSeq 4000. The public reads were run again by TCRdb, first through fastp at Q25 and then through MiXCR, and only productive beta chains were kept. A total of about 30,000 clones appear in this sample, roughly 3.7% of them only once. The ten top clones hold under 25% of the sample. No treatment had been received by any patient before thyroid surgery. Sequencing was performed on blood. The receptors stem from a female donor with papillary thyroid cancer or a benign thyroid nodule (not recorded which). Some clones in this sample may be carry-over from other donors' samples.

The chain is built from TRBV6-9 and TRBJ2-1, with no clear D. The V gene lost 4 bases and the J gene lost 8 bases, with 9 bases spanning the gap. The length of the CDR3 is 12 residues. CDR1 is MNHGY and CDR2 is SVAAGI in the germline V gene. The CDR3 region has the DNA TGTGCCAGCAGTTTAGCACTTTATGAGCAGTTCTTC. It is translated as CASSLALYEQFF.

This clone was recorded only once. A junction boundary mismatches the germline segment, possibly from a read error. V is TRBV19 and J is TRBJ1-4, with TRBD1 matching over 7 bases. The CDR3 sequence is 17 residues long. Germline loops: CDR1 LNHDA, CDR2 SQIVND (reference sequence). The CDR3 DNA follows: TGTGCCAGTGGTGCCCGATTTAGACAGGGAACTAATGTAAAACTGTTTTTT. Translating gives CASGARFRQGTNVKLFF.

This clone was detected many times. The chain's CDR3 is CAISPNGPTAGSPLHF. CDR3 sequence (DNA): TGTGCCATCAGTCCCAACGGACCGACGGCTGGTTCACCCCTCCACTTT. The chain is built from TRBV10-3 and TRBJ1-6; the D is unclear. Trimming left V 5 bases short and J 9 bases short, with 20 bases between. The germline V gene encodes CDR1 ENHRY and CDR2 SYGVKD. This CDR3 comprises 16 residues.

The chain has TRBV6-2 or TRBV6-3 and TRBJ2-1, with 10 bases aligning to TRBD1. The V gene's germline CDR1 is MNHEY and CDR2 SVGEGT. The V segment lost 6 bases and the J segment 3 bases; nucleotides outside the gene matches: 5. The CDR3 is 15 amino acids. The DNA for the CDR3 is TGTGCCAGCAGCTTCGGACAGGGGGACTACAATGAGCAGTTCTTC. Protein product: CASSFGQGDYNEQFF.

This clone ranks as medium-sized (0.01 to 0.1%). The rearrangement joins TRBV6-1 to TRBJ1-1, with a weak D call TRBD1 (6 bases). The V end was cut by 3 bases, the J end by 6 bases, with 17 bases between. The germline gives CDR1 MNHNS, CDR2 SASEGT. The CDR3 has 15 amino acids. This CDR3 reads CASSDVAGGASEAFF. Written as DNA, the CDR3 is TGTGCCAGCAGTGATGTCGCGGGGGGCGCCTCTGAAGCTTTCTTT.

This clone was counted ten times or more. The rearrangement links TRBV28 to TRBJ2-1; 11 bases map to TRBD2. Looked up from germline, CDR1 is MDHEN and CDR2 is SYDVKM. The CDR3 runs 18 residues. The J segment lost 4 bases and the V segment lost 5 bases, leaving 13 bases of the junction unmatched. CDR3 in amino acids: CASSRILISGRAYNEQFF. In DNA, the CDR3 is TGTGCCAGCAGTAGAATCCTAATTAGCGGGAGGGCGTACAATGAGCAGTTCTTC.

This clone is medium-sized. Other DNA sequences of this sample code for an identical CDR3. The CDR3 sequence is CASSLQGRVTEAFF. In DNA, the CDR3 is TGTGCCAGCAGTCTACAGGGGCGGGTGACTGAAGCTTTCTTT. This chain connects TRBV12-3 or TRBV12-4 to TRBJ1-1, with 7 nucleotides matching TRBD1. The CDR3 has 14 amino acids. Trimming removed 5 bases from V and 5 bases from J; junction bases left unmatched: 8.

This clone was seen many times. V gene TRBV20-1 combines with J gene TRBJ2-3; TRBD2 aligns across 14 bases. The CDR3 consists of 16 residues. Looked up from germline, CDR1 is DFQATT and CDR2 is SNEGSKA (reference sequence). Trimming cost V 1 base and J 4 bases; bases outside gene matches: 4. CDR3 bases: TGCAGTGCTAGAGGACTAGCGGGAGGGATCTCAGATACGCAGTATTTT. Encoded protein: CSARGLAGGISDTQYF.

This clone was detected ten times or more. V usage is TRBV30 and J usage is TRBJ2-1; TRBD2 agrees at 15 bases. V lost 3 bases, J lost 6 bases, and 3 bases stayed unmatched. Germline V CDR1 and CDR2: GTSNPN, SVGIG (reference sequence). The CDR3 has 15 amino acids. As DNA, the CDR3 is TGTGCCTGGAGCGGACTAGCGGGAGGGCTCAATGAGCAGTTCTTC. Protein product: CAWSGLAGGLNEQFF.

In nucleotides, the CDR3 is TGTGCCACCCGGGACTCCGTTGATACGCAGTATTTT. Protein sequence: CATRDSVDTQYF. The rearrangement joins TRBV19 to TRBJ2-3; perhaps TRBD2 as D (6 bases). CDR3 length: 12 residues. The V gene lost 10 bases and the J gene lost 6 bases, with 14 bases spanning the gap. CDR1 and CDR2 (germline): LNHDA, SQIVND (reference sequence).

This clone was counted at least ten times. The CDR3 nucleotides are TGCGCCAGCCGGGCGACAGGGGGTGAAAAACTGTTTTTT. Translated, it gives CASRATGGEKLFF. The chain couples TRBV5-1 to TRBJ1-4; 9 nucleotides agree with TRBD1. V shed 7 bases, J shed 7 bases, and the junction held 5 bases outside the gene matches. Per the germline V gene, CDR1 is SGHRS and CDR2 is YFSETQ. The CDR3 sequence is 13 residues long.

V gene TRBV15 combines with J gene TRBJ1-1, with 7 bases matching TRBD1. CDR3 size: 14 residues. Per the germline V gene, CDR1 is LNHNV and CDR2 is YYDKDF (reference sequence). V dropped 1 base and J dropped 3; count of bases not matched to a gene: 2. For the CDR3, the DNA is TGTGCCACCAGCAGAGCAGGGGGTGACACTGAAGCTTTCTTT. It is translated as CATSRAGGDTEAFF.

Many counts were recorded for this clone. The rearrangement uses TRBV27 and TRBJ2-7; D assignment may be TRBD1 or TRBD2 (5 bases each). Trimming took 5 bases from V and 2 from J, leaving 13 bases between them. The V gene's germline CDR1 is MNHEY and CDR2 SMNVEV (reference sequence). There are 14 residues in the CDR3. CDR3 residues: CASSTGRDTYEQYF. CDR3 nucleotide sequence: TGTGCCAGCAGTACGGGACGAGACACCTACGAGCAGTACTTC.

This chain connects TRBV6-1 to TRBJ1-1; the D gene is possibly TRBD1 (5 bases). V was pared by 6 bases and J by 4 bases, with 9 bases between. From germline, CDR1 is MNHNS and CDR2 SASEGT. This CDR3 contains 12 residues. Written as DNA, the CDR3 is TGTGCCAGCAGGTGGGGGGGCACTGAAGCTTTCTTT. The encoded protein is CASRWGGTEAFF.

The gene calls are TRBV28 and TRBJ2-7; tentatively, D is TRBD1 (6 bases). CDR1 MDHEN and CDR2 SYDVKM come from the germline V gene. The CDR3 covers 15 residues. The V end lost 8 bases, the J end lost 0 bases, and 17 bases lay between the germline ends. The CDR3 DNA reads TGTGCCAGCGGGCGGAGACAGGCCTTCTCCTACGAGCAGTACTTC. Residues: CASGRRQAFSYEQYF.

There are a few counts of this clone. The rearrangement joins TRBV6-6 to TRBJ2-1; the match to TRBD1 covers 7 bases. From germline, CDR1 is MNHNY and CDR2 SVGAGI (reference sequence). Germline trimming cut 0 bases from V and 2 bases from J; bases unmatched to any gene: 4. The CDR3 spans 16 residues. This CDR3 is CASSYSPTGTYNEQFF. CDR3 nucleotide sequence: TGTGCCAGCAGTTACTCCCCGACAGGGACCTACAATGAGCAGTTCTTC.

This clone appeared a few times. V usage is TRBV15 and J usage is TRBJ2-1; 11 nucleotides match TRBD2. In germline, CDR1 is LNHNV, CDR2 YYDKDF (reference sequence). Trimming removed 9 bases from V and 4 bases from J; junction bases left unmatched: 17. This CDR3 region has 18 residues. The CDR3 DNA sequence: TGTGCCACTAGCTCACGGGGGCATAGCGGGGGGGCATACAATGAGCAGTTCTTC. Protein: CATSSRGHSGGAYNEQFF.

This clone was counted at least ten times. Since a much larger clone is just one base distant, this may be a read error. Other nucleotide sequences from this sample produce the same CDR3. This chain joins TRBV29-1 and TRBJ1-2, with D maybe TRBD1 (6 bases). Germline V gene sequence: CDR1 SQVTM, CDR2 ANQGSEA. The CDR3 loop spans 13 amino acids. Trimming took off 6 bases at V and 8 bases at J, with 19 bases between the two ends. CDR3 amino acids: CSVDWGAGVGYTF. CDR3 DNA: TGCAGCGTCGATTGGGGGGCAGGTGTCGGCTACACCTTC.

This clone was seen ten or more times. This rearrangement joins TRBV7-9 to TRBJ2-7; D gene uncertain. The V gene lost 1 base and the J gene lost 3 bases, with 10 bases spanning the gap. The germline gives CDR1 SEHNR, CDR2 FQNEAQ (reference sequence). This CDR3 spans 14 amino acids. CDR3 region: CASSLEGSRYEQYF. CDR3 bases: TGTGCCAGCAGCTTAGAGGGAAGTCGCTACGAGCAGTACTTC.

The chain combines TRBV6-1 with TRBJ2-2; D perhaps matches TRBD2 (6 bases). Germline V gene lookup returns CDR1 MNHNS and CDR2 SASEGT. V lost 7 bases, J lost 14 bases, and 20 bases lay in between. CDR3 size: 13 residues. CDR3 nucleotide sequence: TGTGCCAGCACTGGGTCGTACGGGGGTGAACTGTTTTTT. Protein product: CASTGSYGGELFF.

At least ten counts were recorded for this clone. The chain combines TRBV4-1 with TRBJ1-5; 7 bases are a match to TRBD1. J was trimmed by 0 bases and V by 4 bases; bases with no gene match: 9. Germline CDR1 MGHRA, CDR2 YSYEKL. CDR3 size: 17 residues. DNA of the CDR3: TGCGCCAGCAGCCCGAGGGGGCACCGTTTTAGCAATCAGCCCCAGCATTTT. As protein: CASSPRGHRFSNQPQHF.

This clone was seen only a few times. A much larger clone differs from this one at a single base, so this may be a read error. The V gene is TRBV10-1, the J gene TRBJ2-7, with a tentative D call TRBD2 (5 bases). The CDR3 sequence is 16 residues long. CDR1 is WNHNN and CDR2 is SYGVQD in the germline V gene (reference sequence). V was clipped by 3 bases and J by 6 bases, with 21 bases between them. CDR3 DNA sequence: TGCGCCAGCAGTGATTTTACGGGAACTGACCGCCTCGAGCAGTACTTC. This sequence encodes CASSDFTGTDRLEQYF.

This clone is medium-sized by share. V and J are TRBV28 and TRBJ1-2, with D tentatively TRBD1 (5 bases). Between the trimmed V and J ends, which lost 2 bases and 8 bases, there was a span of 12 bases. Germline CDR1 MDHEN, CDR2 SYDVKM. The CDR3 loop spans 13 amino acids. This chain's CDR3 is CASSLMGGDGYTF. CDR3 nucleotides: TGTGCCAGCAGTTTAATGGGGGGAGACGGCTACACCTTC.

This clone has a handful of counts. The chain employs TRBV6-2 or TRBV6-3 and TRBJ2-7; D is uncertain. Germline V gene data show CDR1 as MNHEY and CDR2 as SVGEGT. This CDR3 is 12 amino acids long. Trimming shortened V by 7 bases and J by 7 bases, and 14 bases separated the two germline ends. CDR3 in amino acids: CASTDLPGEQYF. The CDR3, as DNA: TGTGCCAGCACAGACCTCCCCGGGGAGCAGTACTTC.

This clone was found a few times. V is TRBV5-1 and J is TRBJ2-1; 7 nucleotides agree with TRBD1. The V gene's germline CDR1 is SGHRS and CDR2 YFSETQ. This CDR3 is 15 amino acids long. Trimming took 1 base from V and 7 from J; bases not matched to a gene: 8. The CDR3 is CASSLQGVSGNEQFF. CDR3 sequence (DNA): TGCGCCAGCAGCTTGCAGGGGGTTTCGGGGAATGAGCAGTTCTTC.